The rows below give T cell receptor beta chains drawn from one sample of a study of identical twins. MiXCR, run by TCRdb on the 5' RACE reads, gives a single entry per CDR3 protein. The sample shows 420,000 or so distinct CDR3 sequences, approximately 17% of them seen only once. The source material was naive T cells sorted from blood. The receptors were sampled from a man in his fifties in good health. The CDR3 runs from the conserved cysteine through the conserved F or W. A D gene is named only where the DNA matches it firmly. Clone size appears in some rows only: once, few, many, or a class for an expanded clone.

j_gene	v_gene	d_gene	abundance	CDR3aa	CDR3nt
TRBJ2-1	TRBV14	TRBD2	NA	CASSQHLAGGPDEQFF	TGTGCCAGCAGCCAACACTTAGCGGGAGGGCCCGATGAGCAGTTCTTC
TRBJ2-1	TRBV27	NA	NA	CASSLWQGSNEQFF	TGTGCCAGCAGTTTATGGCAGGGAAGCAATGAGCAGTTCTTC
TRBJ2-2	TRBV3-1	TRBD2	many	CASSREGTGELFF	TGTGCCAGCAGCAGGGAGGGAACCGGGGAGCTGTTTTTT
TRBJ2-2	TRBV4-2	NA	once	CASSQGRDGELFF	TGTGCCAGCAGCCAAGGAAGGGACGGGGAGCTGTTTTTT
TRBJ2-3	TRBV20-1	TRBD2	NA	CSARDALGRSDTQYF	TGCAGTGCTAGAGATGCCCTCGGGAGGTCAGATACGCAGTATTTT
TRBJ2-7	TRBV20-1	NA	few	CSARYRNYEQYF	TGCAGTGCTAGGTACAGGAACTACGAGCAGTACTTC
TRBJ2-2	TRBV27	NA	NA	CASSLLQSTGELFF	TGTGCCAGCAGTTTGTTACAGTCCACCGGGGAGCTGTTTTTT
TRBJ2-5	TRBV15	NA	NA	CATSETVQETQYF	TGTGCCACCAGCGAGACAGTCCAAGAGACCCAGTACTTC
TRBJ2-3	TRBV10-3	NA	NA	CAISEGGYYTDTQYF	TGTGCCATCAGCGAGGGGGGGTACTACACAGATACGCAGTATTTT
TRBJ2-1	TRBV5-1	TRBD1	many	CASSWTGLGMDEQFF	TGCGCCAGCAGCTGGACAGGGCTGGGAATGGATGAGCAGTTCTTC
TRBJ2-7	TRBV6-2/TRBV6-3	TRBD1	many	CASSYLRRDRTYEQYF	TGTGCCAGCAGTTATCTGAGACGGGACAGAACCTACGAGCAGTACTTC
TRBJ2-3	TRBV6-1	NA	NA	CASSPLSSSDTQNF	TGTGCCAGCAGCCCCCTCTCTTCCTCGGATACGCAGAATTTT
TRBJ2-1	TRBV10-3	TRBD2	NA	CATQVAGGYNEQFF	TGTGCCACCCAGGTAGCGGGGGGTTACAATGAGCAGTTCTTC
TRBJ1-2	TRBV6-5	TRBD1	few	CASSYGQGAFGYTF	TGTGCCAGCAGTTACGGACAGGGTGCTTTCGGCTACACCTTC
TRBJ2-4	TRBV19	NA	NA	CASQERGKNIQYF	TGTGCCAGCCAGGAGAGGGGCAAAAACATTCAGTACTTC
TRBJ1-2	TRBV29-1	NA	NA	CSVEVRAPSNYGYTF	TGCAGCGTTGAAGTTCGCGCCCCCTCTAACTATGGCTACACCTTC
TRBJ2-3	TRBV2	TRBD2	many	CASSASPLAGAPTDTQYF	TGTGCCAGCAGCGCATCTCCACTAGCGGGGGCCCCCACAGATACGCAGTATTTT
TRBJ2-1	TRBV12-3/TRBV12-4	TRBD1	many	CASSYSGTGFYNEQFF	TGTGCCAGCAGTTACTCCGGGACAGGGTTCTACAATGAGCAGTTCTTC
TRBJ2-1	TRBV5-6	NA	many	CASSLAASSHNEQFF	TGTGCCAGCAGCTTGGCGGCTAGCAGCCACAATGAGCAGTTCTTC
TRBJ2-4	TRBV28	NA	NA	CATLGFTKNIQYF	TGTGCCACCCTAGGGTTTACCAAAAACATTCAGTACTTC
TRBJ1-1	TRBV5-5	NA	many	CASSLVGVGTEAFF	TGTGCCAGCAGCTTGGTGGGGGTAGGCACTGAAGCTTTCTTT
TRBJ2-1	TRBV14	NA	NA	CASSQTGVSYNEQFF	TGTGCCAGCAGCCAGACAGGAGTCTCCTACAATGAGCAGTTCTTC
TRBJ2-7	TRBV28	TRBD2	few	CASSPFPKSGRDYEQYF	TGTGCCAGCAGTCCTTTCCCGAAGAGCGGGAGAGATTACGAGCAGTACTTC
TRBJ2-2	TRBV6-2/TRBV6-3	TRBD1	few	CASSRNRGRVRETGELFF	TGTGCCAGCAGTCGCAACAGGGGACGAGTTCGAGAGACCGGGGAGCTGTTTTTT
TRBJ2-3	TRBV7-2	TRBD2	NA	CASSLGSGGRPQGTQYF	TGTGCCAGCAGCTTGGGGAGCGGGGGGCGGCCGCAGGGCACGCAGTATTTT
TRBJ2-7	TRBV29-1	NA	few	CSVELGQYPYEQYF	TGCAGCGTTGAATTAGGCCAGTATCCCTACGAGCAGTACTTC
TRBJ2-3	TRBV18	NA	few	CASSPGPGDTQYF	TGTGCCAGCTCACCAGGACCTGGGGATACGCAGTATTTT
TRBJ2-7	TRBV14	NA	many	CASSQVKRGRTSYEQYF	TGTGCCAGCAGCCAAGTAAAGCGCGGACGGACAAGCTACGAGCAGTACTTC
TRBJ2-1	TRBV12-3/TRBV12-4	NA	NA	CASSLRSRAQFF	TGTGCCAGCAGCTTACGCTCCCGGGCGCAGTTCTTC
TRBJ2-7	TRBV5-1	TRBD1	many	CASSQTGDTYEQYF	TGCGCCAGCAGCCAAACAGGGGACACCTACGAGCAGTACTTC
TRBJ2-5	TRBV7-2	TRBD2	NA	CASSLAAGGPETQYF	TGTGCCAGCAGCTTAGCAGCGGGAGGGCCGGAGACCCAGTACTTC
TRBJ2-2	TRBV14	NA	many	CASSQLGQNHPGELFF	TGTGCCAGCAGCCAATTAGGGCAGAACCATCCCGGGGAGCTGTTTTTT
TRBJ2-3	TRBV3-1	NA	NA	CASSQVGAADTQYF	TGTGCCAGCAGCCAAGTTGGAGCGGCAGATACGCAGTATTTT
TRBJ2-1	TRBV29-1	TRBD2	NA	CSVERASGGTEQFF	TGCAGCGTTGAAAGGGCTAGCGGGGGTACTGAGCAGTTCTTC
TRBJ2-7	TRBV14	NA	many	CASSQGAPIEQYF	TGTGCCAGCAGCCAAGGAGCGCCCATCGAGCAGTACTTC
TRBJ2-5	TRBV12-3/TRBV12-4	NA	few	CASSLGPGGEETQYF	TGTGCCAGCAGTTTAGGACCGGGGGGCGAAGAGACCCAGTACTTC
TRBJ2-1	TRBV5-1	NA	once	CASSLGNDNEQFF	TGCGCCAGCAGCTTGGGAAACGACAATGAGCAGTTCTTC
TRBJ2-7	TRBV6-2/TRBV6-3	TRBD2	NA	CASSPGLAAYEQYF	TGTGCCAGCAGTCCGGGACTAGCAGCATACGAGCAGTACTTC
TRBJ2-3	TRBV20-1	NA	many	CSAIPGGLLNTQYF	TGCAGTGCTATCCCAGGGGGACTTTTAAATACGCAGTATTTT